This is a list of T cell receptor beta chains from one sample in a study of tumor-infiltrating lymphocytes in primary liver carcinoma. TCRdb re-called the multiplex PCR reads with MiXCR, one entry per CDR3 protein. The table shows about 59,000 distinct CDR3 sequences, with approximately 70% occurring only once. Sequences were obtained from liver tumor tissue from sampling region 2. All receptors derive from a middle-aged man with primary liver carcinoma and hepatitis B virus infection. Each CDR3 is given with its conserved first and last residue. Fields, in order: D gene, V gene, J gene, clone size, CDR3 DNA, CDR3 protein. A D gene is named only where the DNA matches it firmly. Not every row has a clone size; where given, it reads once, few, many or a size class.

D gene: TRBD2
V gene: TRBV11-2
J gene: TRBJ2-2
clone size: NA
CDR3 DNA: TGTGCCAGCAGCTTAGTGGTGCTAGCGGGAACCGGGGACCTGTTTTTT
CDR3 protein: CASSLVVLAGTGDLFF

D gene: TRBD2
V gene: TRBV12-3/TRBV12-4
J gene: TRBJ2-1
clone size: NA
CDR3 DNA: TGTGCCAGCAGCGAGCGGGAGGGGGGAGACGAGCAGTTCTTC
CDR3 protein: CASSEREGGDEQFF

D gene: NA
V gene: TRBV4-3
J gene: TRBJ2-1
clone size: NA
CDR3 DNA: TGCGCCAGCAGCCAAGATCGGACGGGCTACTACAATGAGCAGTTCTTC
CDR3 protein: CASSQDRTGYYNEQFF

D gene: TRBD1
V gene: TRBV14
J gene: TRBJ2-7
clone size: NA
CDR3 DNA: TGTGCCATCAGCGGGACAGGGGCTGGCGAGCTGTACTTC
CDR3 protein: CAISGTGAGELYF

D gene: NA
V gene: TRBV12-3/TRBV12-4
J gene: TRBJ2-2
clone size: NA
CDR3 DNA: TGTGCCAGCAGCGGCTACTACACCGGGGAATTGTTTTTT
CDR3 protein: CASSGYYTGELFF

D gene: TRBD2
V gene: TRBV29-1
J gene: TRBJ2-2
clone size: NA
CDR3 DNA: TGCAGCTTTACACTAGCGGCTTACACCGGGGAGCTGTTTTTT
CDR3 protein: CSFTLAAYTGELFF

D gene: TRBD1
V gene: TRBV11-2
J gene: TRBJ2-7
clone size: medium-sized
CDR3 DNA: TGTGCCAGCAGCTCTCGACAGGGGGCTCGCGGGGAGCAGTACTTC
CDR3 protein: CASSSRQGARGEQYF

D gene: NA
V gene: TRBV5-4
J gene: TRBJ2-5
clone size: NA
CDR3 DNA: TGTGCCAGCAGCCAAAAGAGCGGAGATGGCGAGACCCAGTACTTT
CDR3 protein: CASSQKSGDGETQYF

D gene: TRBD2
V gene: TRBV28
J gene: TRBJ2-5
clone size: many
CDR3 DNA: TGTGCCAGCAGTAGCGTGCGGGGGGGGCTCCAAGAGACCCAGTACTTC
CDR3 protein: CASSSVRGGLQETQYF

D gene: NA
V gene: TRBV7-2
J gene: TRBJ1-4
clone size: once
CDR3 DNA: TGTGCCGGCAGCTTAAACGCAGCTCCAGCCGGTGAAAAACTGTTTTTT
CDR3 protein: CAGSLNAAPAGEKLFF

D gene: NA
V gene: TRBV11-2
J gene: TRBJ2-5
clone size: once
CDR3 DNA: TGTGGCAGATCCCGGGTCTCGGCCCACCAAGAGACCCAGTACTTC
CDR3 protein: CGRSRVSAHQETQYF

D gene: TRBD1
V gene: TRBV6-2/TRBV6-3
J gene: TRBJ2-7
clone size: NA
CDR3 DNA: TGTGCCAGCACCCCGACGGACAGGGGGTACGAGCAGTACTTC
CDR3 protein: CASTPTDRGYEQYF

D gene: NA
V gene: TRBV29-1
J gene: TRBJ2-3
clone size: once
CDR3 DNA: TGCAGAGTCGCTGGAGTGGACGGACCTAGCACAGATACGCAGTATTTT
CDR3 protein: CRVAGVDGPSTDTQYF

D gene: NA
V gene: TRBV4-1
J gene: TRBJ1-1
clone size: NA
CDR3 DNA: TGCGCCAGCAGACATGCCGGGACGGCGAGCACTGAAGCTTTCTTT
CDR3 protein: CASRHAGTASTEAFF

D gene: NA
V gene: TRBV6-5
J gene: TRBJ2-5
clone size: NA
CDR3 DNA: TGTGCCAGCTGTTACGGAGTGATCCAAGAGACCCAGTACTTC
CDR3 protein: CASCYGVIQETQYF

D gene: NA
V gene: TRBV4-1
J gene: TRBJ2-1
clone size: many
CDR3 DNA: TGCGCCAGCAGCCAAGAATCCAATGAGCAGTTCTTC
CDR3 protein: CASSQESNEQFF

D gene: TRBD2
V gene: TRBV7-9
J gene: TRBJ2-1
clone size: NA
CDR3 DNA: TGTGCCAGCGGCTTATCTCTAGCGGGGTCCTACAATGAGCAGTTCTTC
CDR3 protein: CASGLSLAGSYNEQFF

D gene: NA
V gene: TRBV28
J gene: TRBJ1-5
clone size: few
CDR3 DNA: TGTGCCAGCAGTTTGAGCAGGGATGGAGGGAATCAGCCCCAGCATTTT
CDR3 protein: CASSLSRDGGNQPQHF

D gene: TRBD2
V gene: TRBV4-1
J gene: TRBJ2-7
clone size: many
CDR3 DNA: TGCGCCAGCAGCCAACGGACTAGCGCCCGAGGGGCCTACGAGCAGTACTTC
CDR3 protein: CASSQRTSARGAYEQYF

D gene: NA
V gene: TRBV6-6
J gene: TRBJ2-7
clone size: many
CDR3 DNA: TGTGCCAGCAGGCCCGCTATTTCCGGGATCTACGAGCAGTACTTC
CDR3 protein: CASRPAISGIYEQYF

D gene: NA
V gene: TRBV28
J gene: TRBJ2-7
clone size: NA
CDR3 DNA: TGTACCAGCAGTTTACCCCGACTAGGGTTCGATTACGAGCAATACTTC
CDR3 protein: CTSSLPRLGFDYEQYF

D gene: NA
V gene: TRBV4-3
J gene: TRBJ2-3
clone size: once
CDR3 DNA: TGCGCCAGCAGCCGGTCGGTATGGCTGGGTGATCCCGATGATACGCAGTATTTT
CDR3 protein: CASSRSVWLGDPDDTQYF

D gene: TRBD2
V gene: TRBV30
J gene: TRBJ2-7
clone size: NA
CDR3 DNA: TGTGCCTGGAGTGTAATACACGCGGGGGGCTACTACGGCGAGCAGTACTTC
CDR3 protein: CAWSVIHAGGYYGEQYF

D gene: NA
V gene: TRBV24-1
J gene: TRBJ2-1
clone size: NA
CDR3 DNA: TGTGCCACCAGTGATTTCGCGGAGCACTTCTACAATGAGCAGTTATTC
CDR3 protein: CATSDFAEHFYNEQLF

D gene: TRBD1
V gene: TRBV6-1
J gene: TRBJ2-4
clone size: NA
CDR3 DNA: TGTGCCAGCAGTGCCACAGGGGGGTTCAGTAAAAACATTCAGTACTTC
CDR3 protein: CASSATGGFSKNIQYF

D gene: NA
V gene: TRBV7-9
J gene: TRBJ1-2
clone size: NA
CDR3 DNA: TGTGCCAACAGCCCCGAGGGCAGACTGTCCCAGTATAGCTACACCTTC
CDR3 protein: CANSPEGRLSQYSYTF

D gene: TRBD1
V gene: TRBV29-1
J gene: TRBJ2-1
clone size: NA
CDR3 DNA: TGCAGCGGGATCGGACAGGGGACCCACAATGGGCAGTTCTTC
CDR3 protein: CSGIGQGTHNGQFF

D gene: TRBD1
V gene: TRBV7-9
J gene: TRBJ2-2
clone size: few
CDR3 DNA: TGTGCCAGCAGCGCCGGGACAGGGATGGCAGGGGAGCTGTTTTTT
CDR3 protein: CASSAGTGMAGELFF

D gene: NA
V gene: TRBV3-1
J gene: TRBJ2-7
clone size: NA
CDR3 DNA: TGTGCCAGCAGCCCCCCCGGGCTACCCTACGAGCAGTACTTT
CDR3 protein: CASSPPGLPYEQYF

D gene: NA
V gene: TRBV6-5
J gene: TRBJ2-1
clone size: many
CDR3 DNA: TGTGCCAGCAGTTCCGGCCCTTACAATGAGCAGTTCTTC
CDR3 protein: CASSSGPYNEQFF

D gene: NA
V gene: TRBV29-1
J gene: TRBJ1-1
clone size: many
CDR3 DNA: TGCAGCGGCTACCTCGGGACTCTGAACACTGAAGCTTTCTTT
CDR3 protein: CSGYLGTLNTEAFF

D gene: NA
V gene: TRBV7-9
J gene: TRBJ1-2
clone size: NA
CDR3 DNA: TGTGCCAGCAGCTCCGAGAGCAGGCTATCCCAGTATGGCTACACCTTC
CDR3 protein: CASSSESRLSQYGYTF

D gene: NA
V gene: TRBV4-3
J gene: TRBJ2-3
clone size: few
CDR3 DNA: TGCGCCAACAGTCAAGATCGGCCTGATACGCAGTATTTT
CDR3 protein: CANSQDRPDTQYF

D gene: NA
V gene: TRBV7-9
J gene: TRBJ1-4
clone size: many
CDR3 DNA: TGTGCCAGCAGCTTCGACGGTGCAACTAATGAAAAACTGTTTTTT
CDR3 protein: CASSFDGATNEKLFF

D gene: TRBD1
V gene: TRBV28
J gene: TRBJ2-7
clone size: NA
CDR3 DNA: TGTGCCATCAGTTTACAGGGGCCCGTGGGGCAGTACTTC
CDR3 protein: CAISLQGPVGQYF

D gene: TRBD2
V gene: TRBV10-3
J gene: TRBJ2-7
clone size: NA
CDR3 DNA: TGTGCCATTAGTGAGAGGCTAGCGGACCATCGGAACGAGCAGTACTTC
CDR3 protein: CAISERLADHRNEQYF

D gene: NA
V gene: TRBV12-3/TRBV12-4
J gene: TRBJ2-7
clone size: NA
CDR3 DNA: TGTGCCAGCAGTCTAGCAGGAGAGGACTACGAGCAGTACTTC
CDR3 protein: CASSLAGEDYEQYF

D gene: NA
V gene: TRBV7-9
J gene: TRBJ2-1
clone size: NA
CDR3 DNA: TGTGCCAGTAGCATATCACTCCCTAGTCATGAGCAGTTCTTC
CDR3 protein: CASSISLPSHEQFF

D gene: TRBD1
V gene: TRBV6-6
J gene: TRBJ2-7
clone size: NA
CDR3 DNA: TGTGCCAGCAGTCTCCCCCAGACAGGGGCGGCCGAGCAGAACTTC
CDR3 protein: CASSLPQTGAAEQNF

D gene: TRBD1
V gene: TRBV4-1
J gene: TRBJ2-3
clone size: NA
CDR3 DNA: TGCGCCAGCAGCCAAGGATCGGACAGGGGCGCATATACGCAGTATTTT
CDR3 protein: CASSQGSDRGAYTQYF

D gene: TRBD1
V gene: TRBV6-5
J gene: TRBJ2-5
clone size: few
CDR3 DNA: TGTGCCAGCAACCTAGGACAGGGGGAGACCCAGTACTTC
CDR3 protein: CASNLGQGETQYF

D gene: NA
V gene: TRBV11-2
J gene: TRBJ2-3
clone size: NA
CDR3 DNA: TGTGCTAGCAGTTTGACTAACGGGAGCACAGATACGCAGTATTTT
CDR3 protein: CASSLTNGSTDTQYF

D gene: NA
V gene: TRBV5-4
J gene: TRBJ2-2
clone size: NA
CDR3 DNA: TGTGCCAGCAGCTTGATGGTGCAGGAGGGCCAAGGCGGGGAGCTGTTTTTT
CDR3 protein: CASSLMVQEGQGGELFF

D gene: TRBD1
V gene: TRBV6-5
J gene: TRBJ2-7
clone size: many
CDR3 DNA: TGTGCCAGCAGCCGCACCCGAGGACAGGGGTTCTACGAGCAGTACTTC
CDR3 protein: CASSRTRGQGFYEQYF

D gene: NA
V gene: TRBV10-2
J gene: TRBJ2-5
clone size: NA
CDR3 DNA: TGCACCACGGCAATGCTCCAGGGGAAGACCCAGTACTTC
CDR3 protein: CTTAMLQGKTQYF

D gene: NA
V gene: TRBV29-1
J gene: TRBJ2-7
clone size: NA
CDR3 DNA: TGCAGTGTAGAAAACAGGCGCCACGACGGGCAGTACTTC
CDR3 protein: CSVENRRHDGQYF

D gene: NA
V gene: TRBV4-3
J gene: TRBJ2-3
clone size: once
CDR3 DNA: TGCGCCAGCAGCCAAGGAGCCGTCTTGGCTGATACGCAGTATTTT
CDR3 protein: CASSQGAVLADTQYF

D gene: NA
V gene: TRBV11-2
J gene: TRBJ2-7
clone size: few
CDR3 DNA: TGTGCCAGCAGCTTAGCGGAGGACCATGAGAACGAGCAGTACTTC
CDR3 protein: CASSLAEDHENEQYF

D gene: TRBD1
V gene: TRBV4-3
J gene: TRBJ1-2
clone size: few
CDR3 DNA: TGCGCCAGCAGCCAAGAAGAGGGGGCAAGTGGCTACACCTTC
CDR3 protein: CASSQEEGASGYTF

D gene: NA
V gene: TRBV11-2
J gene: TRBJ2-1
clone size: NA
CDR3 DNA: TGTGCCAGCGGCCCCTCCCATAATGAGCGGTTCTTC
CDR3 protein: CASGPSHNERFF

D gene: NA
V gene: TRBV24-1
J gene: TRBJ2-2
clone size: NA
CDR3 DNA: TGTGCCACCAGTGATTCGAGTCGAGGCGATTGCGGGGAGCTGTTTTTT
CDR3 protein: CATSDSSRGDCGELFF